A few counts support the clone carrying this T cell receptor beta chain. Its antigen remains unknown. This sample was included in a study of CD8 T cells in ankylosing spondylitis. Trimming cost V 1 base and J 7 bases, with 10 bases left between them. This CDR3 has 14 amino acids. Germline CDR1 is MNHEY and CDR2 is SVGAGI. General study points: A TCR beta motif of under 10 highly homologous variants appeared characteristic of ankylosing spondylitis blood.

TCRdb recomputed calls from the 5' RACE reads with MiXCR, one row per CDR3 protein. The sample lists 750,000 to 850,000 distinct CDR3 sequences; 12% were seen once. This TCR derives from a male donor with ankylosing spondylitis. Sequenced sample: blood, either unsorted or a sorted T cell fraction (not recorded which). The chain uses TRBV6-5 and TRBJ2-2, with unresolved D. CDR3 region: CASSYLPPNGELFF. CDR3 bases: TGTGCCAGCAGTTACTTGCCCCCCAACGGGGAGCTGTTTTTT.